This passage covers 26 T cell receptor beta chains from one sample sequenced in a study of T-cell reconstitution after alpha-beta-depleted transplantation in children. Preparation of the TCRbeta library used unique molecular identifiers. MiXCR, run by TCRdb on the PCR reads, gives a single entry per CDR3 protein. The sample contains about 500,000 distinct CDR3 sequences, approximately 10% of which appear only once. Sequencing was performed on PBMCs, mostly from graft donor cells, taken 180 days after TCRalphabeta/CD19-depleted stem cell transplant. The receptor source for this set is a female patient under 10 years old who had a stem cell transplant for aplastic anemia, so the T cells may come from the graft donor.

This clonotype was detected a few times. The chain links TRBV27 to TRBJ1-3; 8 positions match TRBD1. The V and J ends lost 6 bases and 0 bases, in that order; junction bases with no gene match: 4. The CDR3 has 15 residues. The germline CDR1 and CDR2 sequences are MNHEY and SMNVEV (reference sequence). The chain's CDR3 is CASRSGGGSGNTIYF. CDR3 DNA: TGTGCCAGCAGGTCAGGGGGCGGCTCTGGAAACACCATATATTTT.

The chain uses TRBV7-2 and TRBJ2-3, with 7 bases fitting TRBD1. The CDR3 loop spans 15 amino acids. After removal of 1 base from V and 4 bases from J, the junction contained 5 bases not matched to a gene. The germline gives CDR1 SGHTA, CDR2 FQGNSA. CDR3 sequence: CASSLGRGRADTQYF. In nucleotides, the CDR3 is TGTGCCAGCAGCTTAGGAAGGGGGCGCGCAGATACGCAGTATTTT. The whole variable domain, filled in from reference TRBV7-2 and TRBJ2-3, reads GAGVSQSPSNKVTEKGKDVELRCDPISGHTALYWYRQSLGQGLEFLIYFQGNSAPDKSGLPSDRFSAERTGGSVSTLTIQRTQQEDSAVYLCASSLGRGRADTQYFGPGTRLTVL.

The chain couples TRBV20-1 to TRBJ1-5; the D is unclear. V lost 4 bases and J 1 base, leaving 11 bases between the germline ends. From germline, CDR1 is DFQATT and CDR2 SNEGSKA (reference sequence). This CDR3 comprises 14 residues. The CDR3 region is CSAIGGESNQPQHF. Written as DNA, the CDR3 is TGCAGTGCTATCGGCGGGGAGAGCAATCAGCCCCAGCATTTT.

This clonotype was seen a few times. This rearrangement joins TRBV7-8 to TRBJ2-3; 8 nucleotides agree with TRBD1. Unmatched junction bases numbered 5, after V lost 8 bases and J lost 4 bases. Germline CDR1 SGHVS, CDR2 FQNEAQ. This CDR3 contains 13 residues. The CDR3 spells CASVDRGADTQYF. The CDR3 coding sequence is TGTGCCAGCGTCGACAGGGGTGCAGATACGCAGTATTTT.

This chain uses TRBV4-3 with TRBJ2-7, with a possible D match to TRBD2 (5 bases). This CDR3 is built from 14 residues. V was trimmed by 4 bases and J by 4 bases, leaving 14 bases between them. Germline lookup yields CDR1 LGHNA and CDR2 YSLEER. The CDR3 region has the DNA TGCGCCAGCAGCCCATCGATCGGGGATTACGAGCAGTACGTC. Encoded protein: CASSPSIGDYEQYV.

In this sample, this clonotype turned up a few times. V is TRBV12-3 or TRBV12-4 and J is TRBJ2-7, with 10 bases identical to TRBD2. CDR3 size: 15 residues. V dropped 5 bases and J dropped 0; count of bases not matched to a gene: 4. Here the CDR3 reads CASSVSGRSSYEQYF. In DNA, the CDR3 is TGTGCCAGCAGTGTTAGCGGGAGGAGCTCCTACGAGCAGTACTTC.

This clonotype was seen more than once but under ten times. The chain employs TRBV7-2 and TRBJ2-1; D gene uncertain. The germline V gene encodes CDR1 SGHTA and CDR2 FQGNSA. Deletions cut 5 bases from V and 5 bases from J, with 10 bases between. The CDR3 extends over 13 amino acids. This CDR3 is CASSRDINNEQFF. The CDR3 DNA sequence: TGTGCCAGCAGCCGAGACATTAACAATGAGCAGTTCTTC.

By proportion, this clonotype is medium-sized (0.01 to 0.1%). This chain joins TRBV12-3 or TRBV12-4 and TRBJ1-1; D unresolved. This CDR3 is built from 13 residues. V lost 0 bases to trimming and J lost 6 bases, with 8 bases between them. CDR3 amino acids: CASSLATFSEAFF. The DNA for the CDR3 is TGTGCCAGCAGTTTAGCAACGTTTTCTGAAGCTTTCTTT.

A few counts support this clonotype. The V call is TRBV5-1, the J call TRBJ1-5; D gene unclear. V was trimmed by 4 bases and J by 6 bases, leaving 17 bases between them. Germline CDR1 and CDR2: SGHRS and YFSETQ. The CDR3 consists of 15 residues. CDR3 in DNA: TGCGCCAGCAGCCGTAATCCCGGGGATAGTCAGCCCCAGCATTTT. Amino acid sequence: CASSRNPGDSQPQHF.

This clonotype was counted at least ten times. The V and J genes are TRBV20-1 and TRBJ2-3, with D maybe TRBD2 (6 bases). The V gene's germline CDR1 is DFQATT and CDR2 SNEGSKA (reference sequence). V lost 5 bases to trimming and J lost 0 bases, with 24 bases between them. CDR3 length equals 18 residues. This CDR3 reads CSAYSSGGELSSTDTQYF. DNA for the CDR3: TGCAGTGCTTATTCCAGCGGCGGGGAGCTTTCTAGCACAGATACGCAGTATTTT.

This chain links TRBV20-1 with TRBJ2-5; 9 bases fit TRBD2. The V gene end was trimmed by 3 bases and the J gene end by 0 bases; junction bases not matched to a gene: 2. CDR3 length: 14 residues. The germline gives CDR1 DFQATT, CDR2 SNEGSKA (reference sequence). CDR3 residues: CSARASGNQETQYF. DNA of the CDR3: TGCAGTGCTAGGGCTAGCGGGAACCAAGAGACCCAGTACTTC.

This clonotype was seen at least ten times. The chain couples TRBV29-1 to TRBJ2-1; D tentatively fits TRBD1 or TRBD2 (5 bases each). The length of the CDR3 is 14 residues. V was shortened by 1 base and J by 4 bases, with 11 bases between the two germline ends. In germline, CDR1 is SQVTM, CDR2 ANQGSEA. CDR3 sequence reads: CSVEGGALYNEQFF. The CDR3 DNA is TGCAGCGTTGAAGGAGGGGCGTTGTACAATGAGCAGTTCTTC.

The chain employs TRBV19 and TRBJ2-5; the D gene is possibly TRBD1 (6 bases). CDR1 and CDR2 from the germline V gene are LNHDA and SQIVND (reference sequence). There are 13 residues in the CDR3. V gave up 4 bases and J gave up 0 bases, with 6 bases separating them. The CDR3 loop is CASSNRDQETQYF. As DNA, the CDR3 is TGTGCCAGTAGTAACAGGGACCAAGAGACCCAGTACTTC.

This chain uses TRBV7-9 with TRBJ2-7, with 9 bases identical to TRBD2. CDR1 and CDR2 from the germline V gene are SEHNR and FQNEAQ (reference sequence). This CDR3 contains 16 residues. The V segment lost 4 bases and the J segment 2 bases; nucleotides outside the gene matches: 9. The CDR3 DNA reads TGTGCCAGCAGCTCAAACCGGCTAGCGGGGACCTACGAGCAGTACTTC. This translates into CASSSNRLAGTYEQYF.

The chain combines TRBV12-3 or TRBV12-4 with TRBJ2-7; weak D call: TRBD1 (5 bases). This CDR3 spans 14 amino acids. V dropped 3 bases and J dropped 4 bases, with 13 bases sitting between them. As DNA, the CDR3 is TGTGCCAGCAGTTTTAAGGGAAAGGGGTACGAGCAGTACTTC. Translating it yields CASSFKGKGYEQYF.

The chain links TRBV19 to TRBJ2-1, with D unresolved. This CDR3 spans 15 amino acids. The V gene's germline CDR1 is LNHDA and CDR2 SQIVND (reference sequence). V was shortened by 1 base and J by 2 bases, with 9 bases between the two germline ends. The CDR3 region is CASSIVLLAYNEQFF. For the CDR3, the DNA is TGTGCCAGTAGTATAGTACTGCTAGCCTACAATGAGCAGTTCTTC.

This clonotype was seen a handful of times. V gene TRBV7-2 combines with J gene TRBJ1-2, with no clear D. V lost 3 bases, J lost 3 bases, and 5 bases lay in between. CDR3 length: 12 residues. The V gene's germline CDR1 is SGHTA and CDR2 FQGNSA. The CDR3 protein is CASSFPDYGYTF. CDR3 bases: TGTGCCAGCAGCTTCCCAGACTATGGCTACACCTTC.

The V call is TRBV7-2, the J call TRBJ2-3; 7 nucleotides line up with TRBD1. The CDR3 runs 14 residues. CDR1 and CDR2 from the germline V gene are SGHTA and FQGNSA. Unmatched junction bases numbered 2, after V lost 0 bases and J lost 5 bases. CDR3 residues: CASSLANRGDTQYF. The DNA for the CDR3 is TGTGCCAGCAGCTTAGCAAACAGGGGAGATACGCAGTATTTT.

The genes are TRBV19 and TRBJ2-7; 9 bases map to TRBD1. This CDR3 is 15 amino acids long. Losses at the gene ends were 5 bases for V and 5 bases for J; bases not matched to a gene: 10. Germline CDR1 is LNHDA and CDR2 is SQIVND (reference sequence). The CDR3 here is CASSPGTGNTHEQYF. DNA of the CDR3: TGTGCCAGTAGTCCCGGGACAGGGAATACCCACGAGCAGTACTTC. Complete variable domain (other parts from reference TRBV19 and TRBJ2-7): DGGITQSPKYLFRKEGQNVTLSCEQNLNHDAMYWYRQDPGQGLRLIYYSQIVNDFQKGDIAEGYSVSREKKESFPLTVTSAQKNPTAFYLCASSPGTGNTHEQYFGPGTRLTVT.

This clonotype was observed a handful of times. The CDR3: CASLTGSVGELFF. The CDR3 DNA sequence: TGTGCCAGCCTGACAGGATCGGTCGGGGAGCTGTTTTTT. The J gene is TRBJ2-2, the V gene TRBV28; D perhaps matches TRBD1 (6 bases). The CDR3 spans 13 residues. The V end lost 8 bases, the J end lost 7 bases, and 14 bases lay between the germline ends. Germline V gene data show CDR1 as MDHEN and CDR2 as SYDVKM. Based on the CDR3 plus reference TRBV28 and TRBJ2-2, the full variable domain is DVKVTQSSRYLVKRTGEKVFLECVQDMDHENMFWYRQDPGLGLRLIYFSYDVKMKEKGDIPEGYSVSREKKERFSLILESASTNQTSMYLCASLTGSVGELFFGEGSRLTVL.

This clonotype has only a few counts. This chain connects TRBV30 to TRBJ2-1; D remains ambiguous. The CDR3 has 12 amino acids. Germline assignment: CDR1 GTSNPN and CDR2 SVGIG (reference sequence). Trimming shortened V by 2 bases and J by 7 bases, and 9 bases separated the two germline ends. CDR3 sequence (DNA): TGTGCCTGGAGTTTGGTAGGGAATGAGCAGTTCTTC. Residues: CAWSLVGNEQFF.

This clonotype came up a few times. V gene TRBV6-2 or TRBV6-3 combines with J gene TRBJ2-1; TRBD2 matches at 16 bases. With 6 bases clipped from V and 9 bases from J, the junction kept 14 bases outside the gene matches. Per germline, CDR1 MNHEY and CDR2 SVGEGT. The CDR3 runs to 18 residues. The CDR3 loop is CASSSKRGTSGRAVEQFF. The CDR3, as DNA: TGTGCCAGCAGCTCTAAACGTGGGACTAGCGGGAGGGCGGTTGAGCAGTTCTTC.

This clonotype showed up just a few times. This chain joins TRBV29-1 and TRBJ2-3; no definite D call. Germline V gives CDR1 SQVTM, CDR2 ANQGSEA. V lost 4 bases, J lost 2 bases, and 16 bases lay in between. The CDR3 is 15 residues long. DNA for the CDR3: TGCAGCGTTGGCGCTCCCCACCCTTTCACAGATACGCAGTATTTT. It specifies CSVGAPHPFTDTQYF.

This clonotype was seen a handful of times. The chain uses TRBV11-2 and TRBJ2-2; perhaps TRBD2 as D (6 bases). Germline-derived CDR1 and CDR2 are SGHAT and FQNNGV. V was pared by 1 base and J by 5 bases, with 11 bases between. This CDR3 is built from 15 residues. The DNA for the CDR3 is TGTGCCAGCAGCTTAGGACCCGGGGGAACCGGGGAGCTGTTTTTT. Amino acids: CASSLGPGGTGELFF. The full variable domain, in which reference TRBV11-2 and TRBJ2-2 provide the parts outside the CDR3, is EAGVAQSPRYKIIEKRQSVAFWCNPISGHATLYWYQQILGQGPKLLIQFQNNGVVDDSQLPKDRFSAERLKGVDSTLKIQPAKLEDSAVYLCASSLGPGGTGELFFGEGSRLTVL.

The V and J genes are TRBV20-1 and TRBJ1-6; TRBD1 aligns across 9 bases. Germline loops: CDR1 DFQATT, CDR2 SNEGSKA (reference sequence). V lost 1 base to trimming and J lost 5 bases; unmatched junction nucleotides: 3. This CDR3 spans 15 amino acids. The CDR3 nucleotides are TGCAGTGCTAGAGTAGGGGACAGGGATAATTCACCCCTCCACTTT. Translating it yields CSARVGDRDNSPLHF.

V usage is TRBV2 and J usage is TRBJ1-3; no firm D call. The CDR3 spans 15 residues. Per germline, CDR1 SNHLY and CDR2 FYNNEI. With 5 bases removed from V and 0 bases from J, the gap between germline ends came to 11 bases. In nucleotides, the CDR3 is TGTGCCAGCAGTAATCGTGGGTTCTCTGGAAACACCATATATTTT. This translates into CASSNRGFSGNTIYF.